These T cell receptor beta chains were read from a single sample in a study of CD8+ T cells in alopecia areata. The assay was immunoSEQ multiplex PCR, and TCRdb's table has in-frame clones only and misses some. This sample has 120,000 or so clones, with approximately 60% found just once. Sequencing used CD4+ T cells sorted from blood, obtained at week 4, from a patient treated with tofacitinib. All receptors come from a human donor with alopecia areata. Both conserved end residues are part of each CDR3. D genes are given only for firm matches. Rows give clone size only sometimes, using once, few, many, or a class for an expanded clone.

CDR3 protein: CASSEEETQYF; CDR3 DNA: TGTGCCAGCAGTGAAGAAGAGACCCAGTACTTC; D gene: .; V gene: TRBV2; clone size: few; J gene: TRBJ2-5
CDR3 protein: CASSRWGEAGANVLTF; CDR3 DNA: TGTGCCAGCAGCCGCTGGGGGGAAGCTGGGGCCAACGTCCTGACTTTC; D gene: .; V gene: TRBV7-2; clone size: .; J gene: TRBJ2-6
CDR3 protein: CASTPPGQVSTDTQYF; CDR3 DNA: TGTGCCAGCACCCCCCCGGGACAGGTCAGCACAGATACGCAGTATTTT; D gene: TRBD1; V gene: TRBV28; clone size: few; J gene: TRBJ2-3
CDR3 protein: CASRVKVPTDTQYF; CDR3 DNA: TGTGCCAGCAGGGTGAAAGTGCCCACAGATACGCAGTATTTT; D gene: .; V gene: TRBV2; clone size: .; J gene: TRBJ2-3
CDR3 protein: CSARDKYEQYF; CDR3 DNA: TGCAGTGCTAGGGATAAGTACGAGCAGTACTTC; D gene: .; V gene: TRBV20-1; clone size: few; J gene: TRBJ2-7
CDR3 protein: CASSERGGSVGELFF; CDR3 DNA: TGTGCCAGCAGCGAACGAGGGGGCTCTGTAGGGGAGCTGTTTTTT; D gene: TRBD1; V gene: TRBV6-1; clone size: .; J gene: TRBJ2-2
CDR3 protein: CASSVGQGTYGYTF; CDR3 DNA: TGTGCCAGCAGCGTAGGACAGGGAACCTATGGCTACACCTTC; D gene: TRBD1; V gene: TRBV9; clone size: .; J gene: TRBJ1-2
CDR3 protein: CASSLAPGIADTQYF; CDR3 DNA: TGTGCCAGCAGCTTAGCCCCAGGCATCGCAGATACGCAGTATTTT; D gene: .; V gene: TRBV4-2; clone size: .; J gene: TRBJ2-3
CDR3 protein: CASSQRLAGEADTQYF; CDR3 DNA: TGTGCCAGCAGCCAGCGACTAGCGGGCGAGGCAGATACGCAGTATTTT; D gene: TRBD2; V gene: TRBV5-4; clone size: few; J gene: TRBJ2-3
CDR3 protein: CASSQVALAASTDTQYF; CDR3 DNA: TGCGCCAGCAGCCAAGTGGCACTAGCGGCTAGCACAGATACGCAGTATTTT; D gene: TRBD2; V gene: TRBV4-3; clone size: few; J gene: TRBJ2-3
CDR3 protein: CSVAGPGYEQYF; CDR3 DNA: TGCAGCGTTGCGGGACCGGGCTACGAGCAGTACTTC; D gene: .; V gene: TRBV29-1; clone size: .; J gene: TRBJ2-7
CDR3 protein: CASSRRGGGSSYNEQFF; CDR3 DNA: TGCGCCAGCAGCCGCAGAGGTGGTGGAAGCTCCTACAATGAGCAGTTCTTC; D gene: .; V gene: TRBV4-3; clone size: .; J gene: TRBJ2-1
CDR3 protein: CASSYDRNTGELFF; CDR3 DNA: TGTGCCAGCAGTTACGACAGGAACACCGGGGAGCTGTTTTTT; D gene: .; V gene: TRBV6-5; clone size: .; J gene: TRBJ2-2
CDR3 protein: CASSPRQGRNTGELFF; CDR3 DNA: TGTGCCAGCAGCCCAAGACAGGGGCGGAACACCGGGGAGCTGTTTTTT; D gene: TRBD1; V gene: TRBV5-6; clone size: .; J gene: TRBJ2-2
CDR3 protein: CAWSLGSSAKNIQYF; CDR3 DNA: TGTGCCTGGAGCCTCGGGAGTAGCGCCAAAAACATTCAGTACTTC; D gene: .; V gene: TRBV30; clone size: .; J gene: TRBJ2-4
CDR3 protein: CSVAQRNTEAFF; CDR3 DNA: TGCAGCGTTGCACAGAGGAACACTGAAGCTTTCTTT; D gene: .; V gene: TRBV29-1; clone size: .; J gene: TRBJ1-1
CDR3 protein: CASSLSRLAGSVTQYF; CDR3 DNA: TGTGCCAGCAGCCTTTCGAGACTAGCGGGATCGGTGACCCAGTACTTC; D gene: TRBD2; V gene: TRBV7-2; clone size: few; J gene: TRBJ2-5
CDR3 protein: CASSTAGGNYGYTF; CDR3 DNA: TGTGCCAGCAGCACCGCAGGGGGCAACTATGGCTACACCTTC; D gene: TRBD1; V gene: TRBV11-2; clone size: .; J gene: TRBJ1-2
CDR3 protein: CASSLEGANTEAFF; CDR3 DNA: TGCGCCAGCAGCTTGGAGGGAGCGAACACTGAAGCTTTCTTT; D gene: .; V gene: TRBV5-1; clone size: .; J gene: TRBJ1-1
CDR3 protein: CSALGAKRDGYTF; CDR3 DNA: TGCAGCGCGCTGGGGGCCAAGAGGGATGGCTACACCTTC; D gene: .; V gene: TRBV29-1; clone size: .; J gene: TRBJ1-2
CDR3 protein: CASSKGQHDYNEQFF; CDR3 DNA: TGTGCCAGCAGCAAGGGACAGCATGATTACAATGAGCAGTTCTTC; D gene: TRBD1; V gene: TRBV5-6; clone size: few; J gene: TRBJ2-1
CDR3 protein: CSTRGRNTGELFF; CDR3 DNA: TGCAGCACCCGAGGGAGAAACACCGGGGAGCTGTTTTTT; D gene: .; V gene: TRBV29-1; clone size: .; J gene: TRBJ2-2
CDR3 protein: CASSYGGTSGYEQYF; CDR3 DNA: TGTGCCAGCAGTTACGGGGGGACAAGTGGATACGAGCAGTACTTC; D gene: .; V gene: TRBV6-5; clone size: once; J gene: TRBJ2-7
CDR3 protein: CASSSNRFEQYF; CDR3 DNA: TGTGCCAGCAGCTCCAACAGGTTCGAGCAGTACTTC; D gene: .; V gene: TRBV7-2; clone size: .; J gene: TRBJ2-7
CDR3 protein: CASSFFQLEVNTEAFF; CDR3 DNA: TGTGCCAGCAGTTTTTTCCAGCTGGAAGTGAACACTGAAGCTTTCTTT; D gene: .; V gene: TRBV28; clone size: .; J gene: TRBJ1-1
CDR3 protein: CSVSPATNEKLFF; CDR3 DNA: TGCAGCGTCTCCCCAGCAACTAATGAAAAACTGTTTTTT; D gene: .; V gene: TRBV29-1; clone size: .; J gene: TRBJ1-4
CDR3 protein: CVSSWTSGTQETQYF; CDR3 DNA: TGTGTCAGCAGCTGGACTAGCGGGACCCAAGAGACCCAGTACTTC; D gene: TRBD2; V gene: TRBV5-6; clone size: .; J gene: TRBJ2-5
CDR3 protein: CAWANPDRENTEAFF; CDR3 DNA: TGTGCCTGGGCCAACCCGGACAGAGAGAACACTGAAGCTTTCTTT; D gene: .; V gene: TRBV30; clone size: .; J gene: TRBJ1-1
CDR3 protein: CASSLDRPLAMGVNEQFF; CDR3 DNA: TGTGCCAGCAGCTTAGATCGTCCGCTAGCGATGGGGGTAAATGAGCAGTTCTTC; D gene: .; V gene: TRBV7-8; clone size: once; J gene: TRBJ2-1
CDR3 protein: CASSLGGLINQPQHF; CDR3 DNA: TGTGCCAGCAGCTTAGGGGGACTGATCAATCAGCCCCAGCATTTT; D gene: .; V gene: TRBV7-2; clone size: few; J gene: TRBJ1-5
CDR3 protein: CSVPSHSGSSYNEQFF; CDR3 DNA: TGCAGCGTTCCCAGCCATAGCGGGAGCTCCTACAATGAGCAGTTCTTC; D gene: TRBD2; V gene: TRBV29-1; clone size: once; J gene: TRBJ2-1
CDR3 protein: CASSLFSGSFPHEQFF; CDR3 DNA: TGTGCCAGCAGCTTGTTTAGCGGGAGCTTTCCCCATGAGCAGTTCTTC; D gene: TRBD2; V gene: TRBV11-2; clone size: .; J gene: TRBJ2-1
CDR3 protein: CASNSRASGTRSYNEQFF; CDR3 DNA: TGTGCCAGCAACTCCCGGGCTAGCGGGACCCGCTCCTACAATGAGCAGTTCTTC; D gene: TRBD2; V gene: TRBV9; clone size: .; J gene: TRBJ2-1
CDR3 protein: CASAGSPNYGYTF; CDR3 DNA: TGTGCCAGCGCGGGGTCCCCGAACTATGGCTACACCTTC; D gene: .; V gene: TRBV6-5; clone size: .; J gene: TRBJ1-2
CDR3 protein: CAWTLGLAGAYEQYF; CDR3 DNA: TGTGCCTGGACCCTAGGGCTAGCGGGAGCCTACGAGCAGTACTTC; D gene: TRBD2; V gene: TRBV30; clone size: .; J gene: TRBJ2-7
CDR3 protein: CASSRLAGYNEQFF; CDR3 DNA: TGTGCCAGCAGCCGACTAGCGGGGTACAATGAGCAGTTCTTC; D gene: TRBD2; V gene: TRBV2; clone size: few; J gene: TRBJ2-1
CDR3 protein: CAWERANTEAFF; CDR3 DNA: TGTGCCTGGGAAAGGGCGAACACTGAAGCTTTCTTT; D gene: .; V gene: TRBV30; clone size: once; J gene: TRBJ1-1
CDR3 protein: CASSKPGTEVYGYTF; CDR3 DNA: TGTGCCAGCAGCAAACCCGGGACAGAGGTGTATGGCTACACCTTC; D gene: TRBD1; V gene: TRBV7-3; clone size: few; J gene: TRBJ1-2
CDR3 protein: CASSGHISGNTIYF; CDR3 DNA: TGTGCCAGCAGTGGACACATCTCTGGAAACACCATATATTTT; D gene: .; V gene: TRBV2; clone size: few; J gene: TRBJ1-3
CDR3 protein: CASSHIASGNTGELFF; CDR3 DNA: TGCGCCAGCAGCCACATAGCTAGCGGGAACACCGGGGAGCTGTTTTTT; D gene: TRBD2; V gene: TRBV4-3; clone size: .; J gene: TRBJ2-2
CDR3 protein: CASSPQRELTETQYF; CDR3 DNA: TGTGCCAGCTCACCCCAACGGGAGTTAACGGAGACCCAGTACTTC; D gene: .; V gene: TRBV18; clone size: .; J gene: TRBJ2-5